The present T cell receptor (beta chain) was sequenced within a study of Ad26.COV2.S vaccination and SARS-CoV-2 variants. Described treatment: roughly 20 received Ad26.COV2.S at low or high dose, single or two shots; about 5 received placebo; per-sample allocation not given. Samples came from day 63 after the first vaccine or placebo injection. Clones were read by immunoSEQ multiplex PCR, and TCRdb kept only the in-frame ones, dropping some. Among about 440,000 clones listed, about 92% were seen once. The material was peripheral blood, obtained in a trial of Ad26.COV2.S vaccine versus placebo. This sequence was found in a person between 18 and 59 years old who received the Ad26.COV2.S COVID-19 vaccine or a placebo.

The CDR3 region has the DNA TGTGCCAGCAGTTTATACAAGCGGGAGAAGGGGTACGAGCAGTACTTC. Its translation: CASSLYKREKGYEQYF. The chain joins TRBV27 to TRBJ2-7; 8 nucleotides align to TRBD2. Germline CDR1 MNHEY, CDR2 SMNVEV (reference sequence). V lost 1 base and J lost 4; bases outside the gene matches: 9. CDR3 size: 16 residues.